The 14 T cell receptor beta chains below all came from one sample that was sequenced in a study of cytomegalovirus exposure and HLA in healthy donors (dated by TCRdb to about 2017). The library relied on the immunoSEQ multiplex PCR assay. For the multiplex PCR, a mixture combining 60 forward primers for TCR Vbeta segments and 13 reverse primers for TCR Jbeta segments was used. TCRdb retrieved this table from immuneACCESS and kept in-frame rearrangements only. Not all clones are present; in checked studies, unresolved V genes account for under half, and no reason is known for the remainder. The sample table on file contains under 95,000 clones. The ten largest clonotypes hold about 0.61% of the sample. What was sequenced was PBMCs. The receptors stem from a man aged 45 to 65 in good health and CMV-seronegative.

The V call is TRBV7-2, the J call TRBJ2-7; 7 nucleotides match TRBD1. Trimming cost V 4 bases and J 2 bases; bases outside gene matches: 8. Germline CDR1 is SGHTA and CDR2 is FQGNSA. The CDR3 loop spans 15 amino acids. CDR3 nucleotides: TGTGCCAGCAGCTCCTCGACAGGGTCAGCCTACGAGCAGTACTTC. Protein product: CASSSSTGSAYEQYF. Full variable domain (missing parts from reference TRBV7-2 and TRBJ2-7): GAGVSQSPSNKVTEKGKDVELRCDPISGHTALYWYRQSLGQGLEFLIYFQGNSAPDKSGLPSDRFSAERTGGSVSTLTIQRTQQEDSAVYLCASSSSTGSAYEQYFGPGTRLTVT.

The chain employs TRBV9 and TRBJ2-5; perhaps TRBD2 as D (6 bases). V was shortened by 3 bases and J by 5 bases, with 11 bases between the two germline ends. The CDR3 has 13 residues. CDR1 is SGDLS, CDR2 YYNGEE, per germline. CDR3 sequence (DNA): TGTGCCAGCAGCGGGGGGGTAAGGGAGACCCAGTACTTC. It yields the protein CASSGGVRETQYF.

The CDR3 sequence: CSAPPLEQYF. CDR3 coding DNA: TGCAGTGCTCCCCCGTTGGAGCAGTACTTC. V is TRBV20-1 and J is TRBJ2-7; D is uncertain. From germline, CDR1 is DFQATT and CDR2 SNEGSKA (reference sequence). Trimming left V 5 bases short and J 7 bases short, with 9 bases between. The CDR3 spans 10 residues.

V usage is TRBV5-8 and J usage is TRBJ1-5; TRBD1 matches 9 bases. V shed 4 bases, J shed 7 bases, and the junction held 9 bases outside the gene matches. CDR1 and CDR2 from the germline V gene are SGHTS and YDEGEE. The CDR3 length is 15 residues. CDR3: CASSAGTGFLQPQHF. The DNA for the CDR3 is TGTGCCAGCAGCGCCGGGACAGGGTTTCTCCAGCCCCAGCATTTT.

The V and J genes are TRBV6-1 and TRBJ1-2; 9 bases agree with TRBD1. Germline V CDR1 and CDR2: MNHNS, SASEGT. Trimming cost V 5 bases and J 7 bases; bases outside gene matches: 5. The CDR3 runs to 13 residues. The CDR3 DNA reads TGTGCCAGCAGTTTGACAGGGGGTAGTGGCTACACCTTC. Amino acids: CASSLTGGSGYTF.

The genes are TRBV18 and TRBJ1-5; tentative D call: TRBD1 (5 bases). Per the germline V gene, CDR1 is KGHSH and CDR2 is LQKENI. CDR3 size: 13 residues. V lost 3 bases, J lost 6 bases, and 9 bases lay in between. The CDR3 region is CASSPTVSQPQHF. CDR3 DNA sequence: TGTGCCAGCTCACCGACAGTCTCTCAGCCCCAGCATTTT.

The chain joins TRBV9 to TRBJ1-5; the D is unclear. The V end lost 1 base, the J end lost 6 bases, and 11 bases lay between the germline ends. Germline values: CDR1 SGDLS, CDR2 YYNGEE. The CDR3 extends over 14 amino acids. CDR3 bases: TGTGCCAGCAGCGTATCGGGGAGGGCTCAGCCCCAGCATTTT. It specifies CASSVSGRAQPQHF.

The gene calls are TRBV18 and TRBJ2-1; D ambiguous. V was trimmed by 3 bases and J by 5 bases, leaving 2 bases between them. The CDR3 totals 11 residues. Germline V gene lookup returns CDR1 KGHSH and CDR2 LQKENI. DNA of the CDR3: TGTGCCAGCTCACCCGACAATGAGCAGTTCTTC. It codes for CASSPDNEQFF.

This rearrangement joins TRBV5-4 to TRBJ2-3, with 10 bases lining up with TRBD2. The J segment lost 5 bases and the V segment lost 2 bases, leaving 5 bases of the junction unmatched. CDR3 size: 15 residues. The germline gives CDR1 SGHNT, CDR2 YYREEE (reference sequence). The CDR3 DNA sequence: TGTGCCAGCAGCTTTACCGGACTAGCGGTAGATACGCAGTATTTT. Translating it yields CASSFTGLAVDTQYF.

This chain joins TRBV19 and TRBJ1-6, with D hard to call. Trimming removed 5 bases from V and 7 bases from J, with 12 bases in between. The CDR3 consists of 14 residues. Germline CDR1 LNHDA, CDR2 SQIVND (reference sequence). The CDR3 sequence: CASSFERLNSPLHF. As DNA, the CDR3 is TGTGCCAGTAGTTTCGAGAGGCTGAATTCACCCCTCCACTTT.

The chain couples TRBV6-5 to TRBJ1-6, with 7 bases fitting TRBD1. The germline CDR1 and CDR2 sequences are MNHEY and SVGAGI. V dropped 0 bases and J dropped 6; count of bases not matched to a gene: 2. The CDR3 runs to 15 residues. CDR3 sequence (DNA): TGTGCCAGCAGTTACTCTGCAGGGGGTAATTCACCCCTCCACTTT. Translation gives CASSYSAGGNSPLHF.

The rearrangement joins TRBV7-9 to TRBJ1-2, with 7 bases that match TRBD1. Germline V gene sequence: CDR1 SEHNR, CDR2 FQNEAQ (reference sequence). V dropped 1 base and J dropped 6; count of bases not matched to a gene: 5. The CDR3 extends over 14 amino acids. CDR3 in DNA: TGTGCCAGCAGCTTAGGAACAGGGGAGAATGGCTACACCTTC. Protein sequence: CASSLGTGENGYTF. Filled out from reference TRBV7-9 and TRBJ1-2, the complete variable domain reads DTGVSQNPRHKITKRGQNVTFRCDPISEHNRLYWYRQTLGQGPEFLTYFQNEAQLEKSRLLSDRFSAERPKGSFSTLEIQRTEQGDSAMYLCASSLGTGENGYTFGSGTRLTVV.

Remarks on this clone: A junction boundary mismatches the germline segment, possibly from a read error. The gene calls are TRBV6-5 and TRBJ2-7; 7 nucleotides align to TRBD1. CDR1 is MNHEY and CDR2 is SVGAGI in the germline V gene. The CDR3 is 16 amino acids. The chain's CDR3 is CAGSFMPAGGSYEQYF. CDR3 DNA sequence: TGTGCCGGCAGTTTCATGCCGGCAGGGGGCTCCTACGAGCAGTACTTC.

The chain links TRBV5-4 to TRBJ2-7, with TRBD1 matching over 7 bases. The V gene's germline CDR1 is SGHNT and CDR2 YYREEE (reference sequence). V gave up 4 bases and J gave up 5 bases; unmatched junction bases: 9. The CDR3 has 14 residues. The CDR3 region is CASSPAGGFNEQYF. DNA for the CDR3: TGTGCCAGCAGCCCTGCAGGGGGTTTTAACGAGCAGTACTTC.